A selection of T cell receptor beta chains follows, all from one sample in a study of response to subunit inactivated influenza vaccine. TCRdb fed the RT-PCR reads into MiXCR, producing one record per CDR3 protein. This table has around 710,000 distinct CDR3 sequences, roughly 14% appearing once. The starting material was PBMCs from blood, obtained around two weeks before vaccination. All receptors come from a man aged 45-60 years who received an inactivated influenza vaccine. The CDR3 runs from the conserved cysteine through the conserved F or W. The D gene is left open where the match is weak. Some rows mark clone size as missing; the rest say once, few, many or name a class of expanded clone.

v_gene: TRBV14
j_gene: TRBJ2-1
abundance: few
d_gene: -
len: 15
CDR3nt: TGTGCCAGCAGCCAAGTTTCAAACAGATACAATGAGCAGTTCTTC
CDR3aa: CASSQVSNRYNEQFF

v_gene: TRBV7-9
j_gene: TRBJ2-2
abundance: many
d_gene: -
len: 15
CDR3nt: TGTGCCAGCAGAAGGCTTATCGAGGGGGCCGGGGAGCTGTTTTTT
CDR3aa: CASRRLIEGAGELFF

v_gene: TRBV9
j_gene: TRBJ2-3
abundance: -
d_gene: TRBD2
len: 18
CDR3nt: TGTGCCAGCAGCTCTCTTCACGGGGGGGCGCGGTACACAGATACGCAGTATTTT
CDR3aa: CASSSLHGGARYTDTQYF

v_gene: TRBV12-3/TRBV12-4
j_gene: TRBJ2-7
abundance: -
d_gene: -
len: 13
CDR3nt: TGTGCCAGCAGTCTAGCGAGCATCTACGAGCAGTACTTC
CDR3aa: CASSLASIYEQYF

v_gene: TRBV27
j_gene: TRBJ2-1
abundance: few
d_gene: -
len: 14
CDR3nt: TGTGCCAGCAGGCCGGGACTGCCTTACAATGAGCAGTTCTTC
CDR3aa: CASRPGLPYNEQFF

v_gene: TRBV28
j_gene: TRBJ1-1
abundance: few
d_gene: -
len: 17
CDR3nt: TGTGCCAGCACCCTGATTGGGGTGAGGGCGGTGGACACTGAAGCTTTCTTT
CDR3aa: CASTLIGVRAVDTEAFF

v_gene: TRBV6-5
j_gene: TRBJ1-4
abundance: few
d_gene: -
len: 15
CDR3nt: TGTGCCAGCAGTTACTCTCTCAGGGGTGTTGAAAAACTGTTTTTT
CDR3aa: CASSYSLRGVEKLFF

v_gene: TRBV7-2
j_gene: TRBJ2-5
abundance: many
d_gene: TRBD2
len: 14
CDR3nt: TGTGCCAGCAGTTTAGCGGGGGGGCGCGAGACCCAGTACTTC
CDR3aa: CASSLAGGRETQYF

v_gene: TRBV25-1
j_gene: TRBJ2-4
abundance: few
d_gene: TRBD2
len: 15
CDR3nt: TGTGCCAGCAGTGCATGGACTAGCGGGAAAAACATTCAGTACTTC
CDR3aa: CASSAWTSGKNIQYF

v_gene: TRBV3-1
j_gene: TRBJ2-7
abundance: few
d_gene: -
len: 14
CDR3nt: TGTGCCAGCAGCCCGCAAGTCGGCTTTAACGAGCAGTACTTC
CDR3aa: CASSPQVGFNEQYF

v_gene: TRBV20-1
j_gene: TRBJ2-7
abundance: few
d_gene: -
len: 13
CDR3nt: TGCAGTGCTAGAGCGGGGGCGCGGTACGAGCAGTACTTC
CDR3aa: CSARAGARYEQYF

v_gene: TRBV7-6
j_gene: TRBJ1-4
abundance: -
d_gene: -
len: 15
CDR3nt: TGTGCCAGCAGCCGCGGCAGGGGACTGAATGAAAAACTGTTTTTT
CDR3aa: CASSRGRGLNEKLFF

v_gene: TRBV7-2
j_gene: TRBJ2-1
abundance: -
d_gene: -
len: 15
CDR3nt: TGTGCCAGCAGCTTAGTGGGAGCCCCCTACAATGAGCAGTTCTTC
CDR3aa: CASSLVGAPYNEQFF

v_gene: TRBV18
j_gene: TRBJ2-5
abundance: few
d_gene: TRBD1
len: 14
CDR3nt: TGTGCCAGCTCACAAGGACAGGGGCCAGAGACCCAGTACTTC
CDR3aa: CASSQGQGPETQYF

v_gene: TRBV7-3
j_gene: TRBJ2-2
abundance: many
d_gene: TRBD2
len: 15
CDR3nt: TGTGCCAGCAGCTCAGGACTAGCGGGAGCCGGGGAGCTGTTTTTT
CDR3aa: CASSSGLAGAGELFF

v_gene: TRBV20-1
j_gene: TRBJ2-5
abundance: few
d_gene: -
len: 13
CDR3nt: TGCAGTGCTAGAGAACTAGCTAAAGAGACCCAGTACTTC
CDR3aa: CSARELAKETQYF

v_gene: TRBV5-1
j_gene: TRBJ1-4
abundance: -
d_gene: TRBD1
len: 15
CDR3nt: TGCGCCAGCAGCTTGGATTCCGGGACAGCTGAAAAACTGTTTTTT
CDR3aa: CASSLDSGTAEKLFF

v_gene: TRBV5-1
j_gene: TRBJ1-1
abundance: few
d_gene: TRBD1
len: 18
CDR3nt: TGCGCCAGCAGCCCGCGGGGCAGGGGGATCGATATGAACACTGAAGCTTTCTTT
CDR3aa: CASSPRGRGIDMNTEAFF

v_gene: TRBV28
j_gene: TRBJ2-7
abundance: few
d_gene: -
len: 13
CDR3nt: TGTGCCAGCAGTCCGGAGACAGGATACGAGCAGTACTTC
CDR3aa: CASSPETGYEQYF

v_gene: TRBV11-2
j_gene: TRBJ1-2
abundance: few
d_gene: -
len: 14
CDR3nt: TGTGCCAGCAGCTTAGATTACCAGGTCTATGGCTACACCTTC
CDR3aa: CASSLDYQVYGYTF

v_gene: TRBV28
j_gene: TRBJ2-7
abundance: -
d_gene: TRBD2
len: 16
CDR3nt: TGTGCCAGCAGCAGTCCCGGGACTAGCGGGACATTCGAGCAGTACTTC
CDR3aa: CASSSPGTSGTFEQYF

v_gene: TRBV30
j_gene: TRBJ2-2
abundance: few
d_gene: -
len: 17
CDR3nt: TGTGCCTGGAGTGTACGAAGGAGCAGTCTGAACACCGGGGAGCTGTTTTTT
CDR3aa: CAWSVRRSSLNTGELFF

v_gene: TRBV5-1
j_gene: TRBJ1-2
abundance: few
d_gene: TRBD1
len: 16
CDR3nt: TGCGCCAGCAGCTTGGCTGCGGACAGGGTAACTCGCGGCTACACCTTC
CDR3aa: CASSLAADRVTRGYTF

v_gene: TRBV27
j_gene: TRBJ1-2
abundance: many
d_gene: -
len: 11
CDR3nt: TGTGCCAGCGGGCAGGGTGCTGGCTACACCTTC
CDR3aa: CASGQGAGYTF

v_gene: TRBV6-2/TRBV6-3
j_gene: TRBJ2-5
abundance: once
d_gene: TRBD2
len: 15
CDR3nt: TGTGCCAGCAGGGCGACTAGCGGGAGAACGGAGACCCAGTACTTC
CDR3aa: CASRATSGRTETQYF

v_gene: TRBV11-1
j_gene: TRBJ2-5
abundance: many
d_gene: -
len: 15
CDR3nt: TGTGCCAGCAGCCCCCATAGCGGCTCTCAAGAGACCCAGTACTTC
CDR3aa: CASSPHSGSQETQYF

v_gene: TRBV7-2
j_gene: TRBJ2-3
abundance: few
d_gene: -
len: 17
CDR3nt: TGTGCCAGCAGCTCTCCGGACGGATCTTACCGCACAGATACGCAGTATTTT
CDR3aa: CASSSPDGSYRTDTQYF

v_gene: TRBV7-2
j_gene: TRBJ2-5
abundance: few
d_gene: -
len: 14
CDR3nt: TGTGCCAGCAGCTTAGCGACCGGGAGCGGGACCCAGTACTTC
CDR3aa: CASSLATGSGTQYF

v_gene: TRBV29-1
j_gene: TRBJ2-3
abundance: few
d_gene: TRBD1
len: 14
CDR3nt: TGCAGCGTTGATGAACAGGGGGCGCAGGATACGCAGTATTTT
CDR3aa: CSVDEQGAQDTQYF

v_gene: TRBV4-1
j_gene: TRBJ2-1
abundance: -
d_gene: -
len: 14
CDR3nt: TGCGCCAGCAGCCAAGATATGGGGCTCGGTGAGCAGTTCTTC
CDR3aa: CASSQDMGLGEQFF

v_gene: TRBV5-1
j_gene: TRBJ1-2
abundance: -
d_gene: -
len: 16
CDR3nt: TGCGCCAGCAGCTTGGTAAAGGGGACTGGCGGATATGGCTACACCTTC
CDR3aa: CASSLVKGTGGYGYTF

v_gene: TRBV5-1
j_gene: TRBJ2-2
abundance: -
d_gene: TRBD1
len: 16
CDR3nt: TGCGCCAGCAGCTTGGAGGGACAGGGCGGAACCGGGGAGCTGTTTTTT
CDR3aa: CASSLEGQGGTGELFF

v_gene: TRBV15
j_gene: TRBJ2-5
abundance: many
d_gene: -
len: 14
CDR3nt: TGTGCCACCAGCAGAGTTAACAGAGAAGAGACCCAGTACTTC
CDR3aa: CATSRVNREETQYF

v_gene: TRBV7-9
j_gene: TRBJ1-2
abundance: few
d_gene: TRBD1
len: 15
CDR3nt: TGTGCCAGCAGCCGGGGGTCAGGGGGTGGCTATGGCTACACCTTC
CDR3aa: CASSRGSGGGYGYTF

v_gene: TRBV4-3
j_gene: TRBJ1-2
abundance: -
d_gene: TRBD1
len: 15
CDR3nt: TGCGCCAGCGGGGACAGGGCCCTGCTGGGCTATGGCTACACCTTC
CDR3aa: CASGDRALLGYGYTF

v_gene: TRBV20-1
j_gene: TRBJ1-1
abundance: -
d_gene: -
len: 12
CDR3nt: TGCAGTGCTAGAGGGGGGAAAACTGAAGCTTTCTTT
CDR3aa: CSARGGKTEAFF

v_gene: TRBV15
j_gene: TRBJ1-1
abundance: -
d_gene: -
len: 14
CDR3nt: TGTGCCACCAGCAGAATCAGCATGAACACTGAAGCTTTCTTT
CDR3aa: CATSRISMNTEAFF

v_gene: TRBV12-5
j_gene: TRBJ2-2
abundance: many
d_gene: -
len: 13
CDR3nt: TGTGCTAGTGGTTATGCGGGGACCGGGGAGCTGTTTTTT
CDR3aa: CASGYAGTGELFF

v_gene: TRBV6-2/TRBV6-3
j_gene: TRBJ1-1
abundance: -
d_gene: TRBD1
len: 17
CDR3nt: TGTGCCAGCAGAATGATTAGTAGACAGGGTGCGAACACTGAAGCTTTCTTT
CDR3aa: CASRMISRQGANTEAFF

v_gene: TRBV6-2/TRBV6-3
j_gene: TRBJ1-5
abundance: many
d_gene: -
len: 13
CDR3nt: TGTGCCAGCACTTGGCAGCAGAATCAGCCCCAGCATTTT
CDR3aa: CASTWQQNQPQHF

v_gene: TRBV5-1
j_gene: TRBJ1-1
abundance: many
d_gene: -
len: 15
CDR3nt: TGCGCCAGCCGCATCAGTTTAACGGTGAATCTTGAAGCTTTCTTT
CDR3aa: CASRISLTVNLEAFF

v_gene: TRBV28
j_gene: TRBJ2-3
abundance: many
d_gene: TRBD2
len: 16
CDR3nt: TGTGCCAGCAGTTTACTCCTAGCGGGAGGGGGGGATACGCAGTATTTT
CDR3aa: CASSLLLAGGGDTQYF

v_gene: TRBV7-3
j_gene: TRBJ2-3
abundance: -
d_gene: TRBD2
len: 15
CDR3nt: TGTGCCAGCAGTTACGGGACTAGCGTGTTAGATACGCAGTATTTT
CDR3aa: CASSYGTSVLDTQYF

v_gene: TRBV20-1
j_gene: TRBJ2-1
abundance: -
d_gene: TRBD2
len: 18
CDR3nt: TGCAGTGCTAAAGGACACCGACTAGCGGGAGTGGAGTACAATGAGCAGTTCTTC
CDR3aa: CSAKGHRLAGVEYNEQFF

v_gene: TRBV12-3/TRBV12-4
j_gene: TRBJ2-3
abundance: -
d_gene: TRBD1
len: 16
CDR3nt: TGTGCCAGCAGTCTTTTTACAGGGGGTGGCTTAGATACGCAGTATTTT
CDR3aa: CASSLFTGGGLDTQYF

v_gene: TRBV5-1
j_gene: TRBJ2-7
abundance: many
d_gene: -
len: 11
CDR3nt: TGCGCCAGCAGGGCAGAATTCGAGCAGTACTTC
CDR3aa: CASRAEFEQYF

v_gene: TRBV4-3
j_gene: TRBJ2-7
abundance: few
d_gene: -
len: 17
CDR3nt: TGCGCCAGCAGCCAAACCCTAATCCTACGGGACGGTTACGAGCAGTACTTC
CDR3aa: CASSQTLILRDGYEQYF

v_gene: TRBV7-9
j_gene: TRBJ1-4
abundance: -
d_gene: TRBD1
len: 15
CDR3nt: TGTGCCAGCAGTCAACAGGGACAGGGAGTTGAAAAACTGTTTTTT
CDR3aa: CASSQQGQGVEKLFF

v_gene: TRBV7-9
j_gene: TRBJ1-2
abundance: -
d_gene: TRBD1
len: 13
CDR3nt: TGTGCCAGCAGCCACGGGACAGGGGTCGGCTACACCTTC
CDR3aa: CASSHGTGVGYTF

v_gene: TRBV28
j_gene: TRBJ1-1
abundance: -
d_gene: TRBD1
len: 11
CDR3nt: TGTGCCAGCAGTTGGGACAGAGAAGCTTTCTTT
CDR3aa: CASSWDREAFF

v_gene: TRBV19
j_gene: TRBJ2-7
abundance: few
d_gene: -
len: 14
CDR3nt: TGTGCCAGTAGTATCGGAGGGGGCTCCTACGAGCAGTACTTC
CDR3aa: CASSIGGGSYEQYF